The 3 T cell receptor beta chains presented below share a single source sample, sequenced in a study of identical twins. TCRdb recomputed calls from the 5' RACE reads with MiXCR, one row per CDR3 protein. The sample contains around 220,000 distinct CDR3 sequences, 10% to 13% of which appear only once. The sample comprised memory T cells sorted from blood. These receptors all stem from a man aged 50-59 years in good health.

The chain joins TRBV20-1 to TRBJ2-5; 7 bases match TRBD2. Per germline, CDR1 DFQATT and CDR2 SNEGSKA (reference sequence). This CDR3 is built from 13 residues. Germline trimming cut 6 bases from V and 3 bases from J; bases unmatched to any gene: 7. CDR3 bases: TGCAGTGCGGGAGGGTGGCAGAAAGAGACCCAGTACTTC. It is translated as CSAGGWQKETQYF.

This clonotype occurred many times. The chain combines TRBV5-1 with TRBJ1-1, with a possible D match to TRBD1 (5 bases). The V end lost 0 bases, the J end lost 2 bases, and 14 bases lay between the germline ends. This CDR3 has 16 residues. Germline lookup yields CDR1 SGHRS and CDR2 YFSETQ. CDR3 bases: TGCGCCAGCAGCTTGGCCACCGGGGGACGTAACACTGAAGCTTTCTTT. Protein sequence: CASSLATGGRNTEAFF.

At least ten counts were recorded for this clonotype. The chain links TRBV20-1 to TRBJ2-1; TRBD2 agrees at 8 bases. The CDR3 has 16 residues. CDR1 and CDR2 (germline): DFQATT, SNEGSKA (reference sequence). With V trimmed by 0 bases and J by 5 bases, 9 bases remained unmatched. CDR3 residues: CSARDPSGSFHNEQFF. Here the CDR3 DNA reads TGCAGTGCTAGAGATCCAAGCGGGAGTTTCCACAATGAGCAGTTCTTC.